Described below is a single TCR beta chain sequence and its context. The CDR3 length is 14 residues. Trimming removed 1 base from V and 6 bases from J; junction bases left unmatched: 6. CDR1 and CDR2 from the germline V gene are SGHRS and YFSETQ. Under the authors' procedure: The authors estimated nucleated cell counts from reference gene primer amplification. Produced via immunoSEQ multiplex PCR; TCRdb's table is partial and in-frame only. V, J and clone size reflect that table, while D and trimming were determined from the DNA. The profile shows 100,000 to 150,000 clones, 70% to 90% of them singletons. The record originates from a study of blood T cell repertoires in COVID-19. Looking at the study overall: Material from acute and convalescent COVID-19 was sourced from the United States, Italy and Spain. PBMCs, B-cell-depleted T cells, or T cells were the source of the cDNA or gDNA that made up the material.

Sequenced input: peripheral blood. This receptor was taken from a man between 65 and 79 years old who had recovered from COVID-19. The rearrangement links TRBV5-1 to TRBJ1-2, with 7 bases aligning to TRBD1. CDR3 in DNA: TGCGCCAGCAGCTTGAGAGGGGGCGGCGATGGCTACACCTTC. It is translated as CASSLRGGGDGYTF. The full variable domain, its missing parts supplied by reference TRBV5-1 and TRBJ1-2, is KAGVTQTPRYLIKTRGQQVTLSCSPISGHRSVSWYQQTPGQGLQFLFEYFSETQRNKGNFPGRFSGRQFSNSRSEMNVSTLELGDSALYLCASSLRGGGDGYTFGSGTRLTVV.